The present entry profiles one T cell receptor beta chain with its context. Original analysis: Reference gene primer amplification gave nucleated cell count estimates. TCRdb's table, derived via immunoSEQ multiplex PCR, lists solely in-frame clones and lacks some. The V and J calls and clone size are taken from that table; D and trimming were inferred from the DNA. The sample has 170,000 or so clones, approximately 86% seen once. The entry originates in a study of blood T cell repertoires in COVID-19. Study background: The samples span acute and convalescent COVID-19 from the United States, Italy and Spain. The cDNA or gDNA used as material had been derived from T cells, B-cell-depleted T cells, or PBMCs.

A Seattle source enrolled patients during active infection and followed them longitudinally. Between the trimmed V and J ends, which lost 6 bases and 5 bases, there was a span of 16 bases. Germline-derived CDR1 and CDR2 are SGHAT and FQNNGV. The CDR3 covers 15 residues. V gene TRBV11-2 combines with J gene TRBJ2-2; D is perhaps TRBD1 (6 bases). Material for sequencing was peripheral blood. The TCR originated in a man in his 60s with COVID-19, enrolled during active disease. CDR3 protein: CASRALQGRTGELFF. The CDR3 DNA reads TGTGCCAGCAGGGCCCTGCAGGGGCGGACCGGGGAGCTGTTTTTT.